A single sample is the source of the 32 T cell receptor beta chains below, sequenced in a study of shared clonotypes between healthy human individuals. Sequencing used immunoSEQ multiplex PCR; TCRdb keeps in-frame clones, though not all of them. In the table there are 2 million to 3 million clones, approximately 93% of which are singletons. The specimen was naive CD4+ T cells from PBMCs. The subset here: CD45RA+ positively selected. The receptor source for this set is a man aged 18 to 30 in good health. Some clones in this sample may be carry-over from other donors' samples.

As for this clone: One junction end disagrees with the germline gene, perhaps due to a read error. This sequence joins TRBV28 and TRBJ2-7, with 10 bases lining up with TRBD2. Germline V gene lookup returns CDR1 MDHEN and CDR2 SYDVKM. The CDR3 runs 15 residues. The CDR3: CASTLWVAGGGEQYF. Written as DNA, the CDR3 is TGTGCCAGCACTTTATGGGTAGCGGGAGGAGGCGAGCAGTACTTC.

This chain connects TRBV5-1 to TRBJ1-1, with TRBD1 matching 8 bases. This CDR3 is 17 amino acids long. Germline-derived CDR1 and CDR2 are SGHRS and YFSETQ. V gave up 6 bases and J gave up 4 bases; unmatched junction bases: 17. The CDR3 bases are TGCGCCAGCACAGATATCCGAGGACAGGGTAAGGGCACTGAAGCTTTCTTT. Translating gives CASTDIRGQGKGTEAFF.

This rearrangement joins TRBV6-5 to TRBJ1-1; 10 nucleotides agree with TRBD1. This CDR3 spans 14 amino acids. Germline CDR1 is MNHEY and CDR2 is SVGAGI. The V gene end was trimmed by 6 bases and the J gene end by 5 bases; junction bases not matched to a gene: 6. This chain's CDR3 is CASSRDRGSTEAFF. The CDR3 DNA reads TGTGCCAGCAGCCGGGACAGGGGCTCAACTGAAGCTTTCTTT.

J is TRBJ2-7 and V is TRBV6-5; D is unresolved. The CDR3 has 15 amino acids. Germline CDR1 reads MNHEY; CDR2 reads SVGAGI. With 6 bases removed from V and 0 bases from J, the gap between germline ends came to 15 bases. The CDR3 nucleotides read TGTGCCAGCAGCGTCGGCCCCCCCAGCTCCTACGAGCAGTACTTC. It encodes CASSVGPPSSYEQYF.

This clone has a single count. This sample also contains other DNA sequences that code for the same CDR3. The chain carries TRBV4-2 and TRBJ1-2; no reliable D call. The V gene lost 0 bases and the J gene lost 5 bases, with 13 bases spanning the gap. CDR3 length: 15 residues. Germline V gives CDR1 LGHNA, CDR2 YNFKEQ. This CDR3 reads CASSQDSGVGYGYTF. CDR3 in DNA: TGTGCCAGCAGCCAAGATTCCGGGGTAGGATATGGCTACACCTTC.

The rearrangement joins TRBV28 to TRBJ2-3, with 12 bases that match TRBD2. CDR3 size: 19 residues. The germline gives CDR1 MDHEN, CDR2 SYDVKM. J gave up 9 bases and V 3 bases, and 19 bases lay outside the gene matches. The DNA of the CDR3 is TGTGCCAGCAGTTTGGGCAGGGGGGAGGCTAGCGGGAGGGAGTGGACGCAGTATTTT. Translating it yields CASSLGRGEASGREWTQYF.

The chain links TRBV29-1 to TRBJ2-3; TRBD2 matches 7 bases. The V gene end was trimmed by 1 base and the J gene end by 4 bases; junction bases not matched to a gene: 5. CDR3 length: 14 amino acids. Germline-derived CDR1 and CDR2 are SQVTM and ANQGSEA. The CDR3 spells CSVEGGREADTQYF. The CDR3 nucleotides read TGCAGCGTTGAAGGTGGTCGGGAGGCAGATACGCAGTATTTT.

V usage is TRBV27 and J usage is TRBJ2-5; TRBD1 is a possible D gene (6 bases). Germline CDR1 and CDR2: MNHEY and SMNVEV (reference sequence). This CDR3 has 15 amino acids. Deletions cut 5 bases from V and 4 bases from J, with 17 bases between. This CDR3 is CASSRTAPPSETQYF. CDR3 nucleotide sequence: TGTGCCAGCAGTCGGACAGCCCCTCCCTCAGAGACCCAGTACTTC.

The V call is TRBV5-5, the J call TRBJ2-5, with 10 bases lining up with TRBD2. This CDR3 comprises 16 residues. From germline, CDR1 is SGHKS and CDR2 YYEKEE (reference sequence). After removal of 7 bases from V and 2 bases from J, the junction contained 11 bases not matched to a gene. The CDR3 reads CASGRASGRTQETQYF. CDR3 sequence (DNA): TGTGCCAGCGGGCGGGCTAGCGGGAGAACTCAAGAGACCCAGTACTTC.

The V call is TRBV27, the J call TRBJ1-1; no clear D. This CDR3 has 12 residues. Germline V gives CDR1 MNHEY, CDR2 SMNVEV (reference sequence). V was clipped by 4 bases and J by 8 bases, with 11 bases between them. The DNA for the CDR3 is TGTGCCAGCAGTTCTCTGGGAGGCGAAGCTTTCTTT. It translates to CASSSLGGEAFF.

The chain employs TRBV25-1 and TRBJ2-3, with D perhaps matching TRBD1 (8 bases). Per germline, CDR1 MGHDK and CDR2 SYGVNS. The CDR3 is 14 residues long. V lost 5 bases and J 4 bases, leaving 13 bases between the germline ends. The CDR3 loop reads CASSWTGRADTQYF. The CDR3 DNA follows: TGTGCCAGCAGTTGGACAGGGAGGGCAGATACGCAGTATTTT. The full variable domain, in which reference TRBV25-1 and TRBJ2-3 provide the parts outside the CDR3, is EADIYQTPRYLVIGTGKKITLECSQTMGHDKMYWYQQDPGMELHLIHYSYGVNSTEKGDLSSESTVSRIRTEHFPLTLESARPSHTSQYLCASSWTGRADTQYFGPGTRLTVL.

The genes are TRBV25-1 and TRBJ1-3; 9 bases are a match to TRBD1. The CDR3 runs to 16 residues. Germline trimming cut 3 bases from V and 3 bases from J; bases unmatched to any gene: 6. Germline V CDR1 and CDR2: MGHDK, SYGVNS. CDR3 coding DNA: TGTGCCAGCAGTGATAAGGGGACAGGGCATGGAAACACCATATATTTT. Protein product: CASSDKGTGHGNTIYF.

The CDR3 nucleotides are TGTGCCAGCAGCCAGACGGGAGGAGGTTCCTACGAGCAGTACTTC. Encoded protein: CASSQTGGGSYEQYF. The V and J genes are TRBV7-2 and TRBJ2-5; 7 nucleotides line up with TRBD2. The J call is uncertain, as TRBJ2-7 better fits the DNA end. The CDR3 loop spans 15 amino acids. Germline-derived CDR1 and CDR2 are SGHTA and FQGNSA.

About this clone: Different DNA sequences within this sample yield the same CDR3. V usage is TRBV19 and J usage is TRBJ2-4, with D tentatively TRBD1 or TRBD2 (5 bases each). The CDR3 totals 14 residues. From germline, CDR1 is LNHDA and CDR2 SQIVND (reference sequence). V was shortened by 4 bases and J by 4 bases, with 11 bases between the two germline ends. The CDR3 bases are TGTGCCAGTAGTACGTGGGACCGTAAAAACATTCAGTACTTC. As protein: CASSTWDRKNIQYF.

A word on this clone: This specimen includes other DNA sequences encoding the same CDR3. The chain is built from TRBV9 and TRBJ2-3; 11 nucleotides align to TRBD2. V trimming: 3 bases; J trimming: 2 bases; junction bases outside the gene matches: 5. The CDR3 has 16 amino acids. Germline CDR1 SGDLS, CDR2 YYNGEE. CDR3 region: CASSAGTSGYTDTQYF. As DNA, the CDR3 is TGTGCCAGCAGCGCAGGGACTAGCGGCTACACAGATACGCAGTATTTT. The variable domain in full, completed from reference TRBV9 and TRBJ2-3, reads DSGVTQTPKHLITATGQRVTLRCSPRSGDLSVYWYQQSLDQGLQFLIQYYNGEERAKGNILERFSAQQFPDLHSELNLSSLELGDSALYFCASSAGTSGYTDTQYFGPGTRLTVL.

CDR3 nucleotide sequence: TGTGCTAGTGGTACTCGACTAGCGGGGGACAATGAGCAGTTCTTC. Amino acids: CASGTRLAGDNEQFF. The chain employs TRBV12-5 and TRBJ2-1; 12 positions match TRBD2. This CDR3 region has 15 residues. Looked up from germline, CDR1 is LGHNT and CDR2 is FRNRAP. J lost 5 bases, V lost 5 bases, and 4 bases had no gene match.

The chain joins TRBV4-1 to TRBJ1-5, with unresolved D. This CDR3 spans 13 amino acids. V lost 5 bases and J lost 0, with 5 bases in between. In germline, CDR1 is MGHRA, CDR2 YSYEKL. The CDR3 region has the DNA TGCGCCAGCAGCTACGATAGCAATCAGCCCCAGCATTTT. This encodes CASSYDSNQPQHF.

V gene TRBV29-1 combines with J gene TRBJ2-2; 13 positions match TRBD2. From germline, CDR1 is SQVTM and CDR2 ANQGSEA. The CDR3 is 15 residues long. The V segment lost 6 bases and the J segment 5 bases; nucleotides outside the gene matches: 6. The CDR3: CSVRTSGRATGELFF. As DNA, the CDR3 is TGCAGCGTGAGGACTAGCGGGAGAGCTACCGGGGAGCTGTTTTTT.

This clone has more than one count but fewer than ten. This sequence joins TRBV19 and TRBJ2-5; 8 positions agree with TRBD1. V lost 8 bases, J lost 4 bases, and 3 bases stayed unmatched. The germline gives CDR1 LNHDA, CDR2 SQIVND (reference sequence). The CDR3 has 12 residues. The CDR3 coding sequence is TGTGCCAGTCAGGGGGCGGGAGAGACCCAGTACTTC. This gives the protein CASQGAGETQYF.

This clone was detected once. The chain links TRBV9 to TRBJ2-1, with TRBD2 matching 7 bases. CDR3 length: 15 amino acids. CDR1 and CDR2 (germline): SGDLS, YYNGEE. V shed 3 bases, J shed 4 bases, and the junction held 7 bases outside the gene matches. The CDR3 nucleotides read TGTGCCAGCAGCGCGGGGGGACTGGTATACAATGAGCAGTTCTTC. Protein: CASSAGGLVYNEQFF.

J is TRBJ2-3 and V is TRBV28; possibly TRBD2 for D (6 bases). V lost 8 bases and J lost 2, with 17 bases in between. Per the germline V gene, CDR1 is MDHEN and CDR2 is SYDVKM. This CDR3 has 15 amino acids. DNA of the CDR3: TGTGCCAGCCGCGAAGAGCGGGCCCCCACAGATACGCAGTATTTT. It codes for CASREERAPTDTQYF.

J is TRBJ1-1 and V is TRBV14; D gene uncertain. The CDR3 length is 18 residues. With 6 bases removed from V and 4 bases from J, the gap between germline ends came to 27 bases. Germline CDR1 reads SGHDN; CDR2 reads FVKESK. As DNA, the CDR3 is TGTGCCAGCAGTCACACAGCAATGTCGGCGGCTCGGTTCACTGAAGCTTTCTTT. The encoded protein is CASSHTAMSAARFTEAFF.

The chain recombines TRBV4-1 with TRBJ2-5; TRBD2 agrees at 8 bases. Per germline, CDR1 MGHRA and CDR2 YSYEKL. This CDR3 comprises 14 residues. The trim removed 4 bases at V and 6 bases at J, leaving 7 bases unmatched. The CDR3 region has the DNA TGCGCCAGCAGCCGGGACGGGAGGGCGCAGACCCAGTACTTC. It is translated as CASSRDGRAQTQYF.

The chain links TRBV5-4 to TRBJ1-6, with D possibly being TRBD1 (6 bases). The germline V and J ends were trimmed by 4 bases and 8 bases, with 13 bases remaining between them. The germline V gene has CDR1 SGHNT and CDR2 YYREEE (reference sequence). The CDR3 loop spans 14 amino acids. CDR3 sequence: CASSTDSLYSPLHF. CDR3 DNA: TGTGCCAGCAGCACGGACAGCCTTTATTCACCCCTCCACTTT.

This CDR3 reads CASSLRPTGTAGELFF. The CDR3 region has the DNA TGTGCCAGCAGCTTAAGGCCTACAGGGACGGCCGGGGAGCTGTTTTTT. V and J are TRBV7-2 and TRBJ2-2; D possibly corresponds to TRBD1 (6 bases). Germline CDR1 reads SGHTA; CDR2 reads FQGNSA. The V end was cut by 2 bases, the J end by 6 bases, with 16 bases between. The CDR3 runs 16 residues.

The chain has TRBV4-2 and TRBJ1-2; TRBD1 matches at 7 bases. The CDR3 runs 13 residues. Losses at the gene ends were 5 bases for V and 4 bases for J; bases not matched to a gene: 4. Looked up from germline, CDR1 is LGHNA and CDR2 is YNFKEQ. The CDR3 region is CASSLDRFYGYTF. The CDR3 DNA follows: TGTGCCAGCAGCTTGGACAGGTTCTATGGCTACACCTTC.

CDR3: CASSASTGRYGYTF. The DNA of the CDR3 is TGTGCCAGCAGCGCATCGACAGGGAGGTATGGCTACACCTTC. The chain couples TRBV5-4 to TRBJ1-2; 7 nucleotides agree with TRBD1. Trimming took 4 bases from V and 5 from J; bases not matched to a gene: 8. CDR3 length equals 14 residues. CDR1 and CDR2 (germline): SGHNT, YYREEE (reference sequence).

This clone was picked up a small number of times. This chain links TRBV30 with TRBJ1-5, with TRBD1 matching over 7 bases. The germline V gene has CDR1 GTSNPN and CDR2 SVGIG (reference sequence). The trim removed 0 bases at V and 5 bases at J, leaving 7 bases unmatched. CDR3 length: 15 amino acids. In DNA form, the CDR3 reads TGTGCCTGGAGTGTACGGGGGCAGGGGGATCAGCCCCAGCATTTT. It yields the protein CAWSVRGQGDQPQHF.

The V and J genes are TRBV5-1 and TRBJ1-2; D possibly corresponds to TRBD1 (6 bases). CDR3 length: 13 amino acids. Germline V gene data show CDR1 as SGHRS and CDR2 as YFSETQ. Trimming stripped 0 bases from V and 8 bases from J, with 11 bases between. As DNA, the CDR3 is TGCGCCAGCAGCTTGGAGGGGGTGACCGGCTACACCTTC. Its protein product is CASSLEGVTGYTF.

This clone is a singleton in its sample. V gene TRBV11-2 combines with J gene TRBJ1-6; perhaps TRBD1 as D (6 bases). Trimming removed 0 bases at V and 10 bases at J, with 16 bases between. The V gene's germline CDR1 is SGHAT and CDR2 FQNNGV. The CDR3 consists of 16 residues. The CDR3 protein is CASSLDQGRGPSPLHF. The CDR3, as DNA: TGTGCCAGCAGCTTAGATCAGGGCAGGGGCCCATCACCCCTCCACTTT.

The chain is built from TRBV5-4 and TRBJ2-3; D is perhaps TRBD2 (5 bases). The CDR3 contains 16 residues. V was pared by 4 bases and J by 0 bases, with 15 bases between. Germline values: CDR1 SGHNT, CDR2 YYREEE (reference sequence). The chain's CDR3 is CASSTGLARSTDTQYF. The CDR3 region has the DNA TGTGCCAGCAGCACCGGACTCGCCCGAAGCACAGATACGCAGTATTTT.

The V gene is TRBV5-1, the J gene TRBJ1-2, with a possible D match to TRBD1 (5 bases). Between the trimmed V and J ends, which lost 5 bases and 6 bases, there was a span of 17 bases. The germline V gene encodes CDR1 SGHRS and CDR2 YFSETQ. The CDR3 loop spans 14 amino acids. CDR3 sequence reads: CASRKYGGPNGYTF. The CDR3 nucleotides read TGCGCCAGCAGGAAGTACGGGGGACCAAATGGCTACACCTTC.